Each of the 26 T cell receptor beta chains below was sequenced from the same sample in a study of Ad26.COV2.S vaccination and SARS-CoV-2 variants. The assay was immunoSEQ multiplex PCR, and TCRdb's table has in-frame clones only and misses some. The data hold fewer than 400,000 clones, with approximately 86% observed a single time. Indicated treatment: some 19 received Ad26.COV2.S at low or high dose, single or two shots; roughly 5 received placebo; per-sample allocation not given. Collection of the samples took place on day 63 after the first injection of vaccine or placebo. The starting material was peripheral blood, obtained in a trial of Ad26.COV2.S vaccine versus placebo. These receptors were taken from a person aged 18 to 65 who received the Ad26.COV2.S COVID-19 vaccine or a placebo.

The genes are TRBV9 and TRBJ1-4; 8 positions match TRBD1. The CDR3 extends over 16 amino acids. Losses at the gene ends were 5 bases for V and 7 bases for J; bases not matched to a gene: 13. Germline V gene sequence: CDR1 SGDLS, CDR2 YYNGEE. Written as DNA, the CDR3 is TGTGCCAGCAGTCATAGAGAGGGGACAGGCGGTGAAAAACTGTTTTTT. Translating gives CASSHREGTGGEKLFF.

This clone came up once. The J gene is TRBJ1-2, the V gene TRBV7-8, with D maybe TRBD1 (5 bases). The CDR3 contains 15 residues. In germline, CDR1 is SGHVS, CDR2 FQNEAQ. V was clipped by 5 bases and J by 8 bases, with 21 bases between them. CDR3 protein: CASSRLPGLQRGYTF. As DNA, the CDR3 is TGTGCCAGCAGCCGTCTCCCGGGACTTCAACGGGGCTACACCTTC.

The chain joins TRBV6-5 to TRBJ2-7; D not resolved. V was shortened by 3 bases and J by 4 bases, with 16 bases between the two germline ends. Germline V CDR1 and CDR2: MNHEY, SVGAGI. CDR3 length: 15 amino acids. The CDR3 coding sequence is TGTGCCAGCAGTTATCCCTTGAAGCTCGAGTACGAGCAGTACTTC. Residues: CASSYPLKLEYEQYF.

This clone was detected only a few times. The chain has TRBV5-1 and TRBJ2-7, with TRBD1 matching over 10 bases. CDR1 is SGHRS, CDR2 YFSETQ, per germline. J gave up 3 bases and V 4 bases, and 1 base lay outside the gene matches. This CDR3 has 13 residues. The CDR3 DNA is TGCGCCAGCAGCGGGACAGGGGTCTACGAGCAGTACTTC. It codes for CASSGTGVYEQYF.

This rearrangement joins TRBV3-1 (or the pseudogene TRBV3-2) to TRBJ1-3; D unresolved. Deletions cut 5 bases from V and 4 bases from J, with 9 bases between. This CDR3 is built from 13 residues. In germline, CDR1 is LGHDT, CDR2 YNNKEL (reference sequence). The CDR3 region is CASSELGGNTIYF. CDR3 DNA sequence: TGTGCCAGCAGCGAGCTTGGGGGAAACACCATATATTTT.

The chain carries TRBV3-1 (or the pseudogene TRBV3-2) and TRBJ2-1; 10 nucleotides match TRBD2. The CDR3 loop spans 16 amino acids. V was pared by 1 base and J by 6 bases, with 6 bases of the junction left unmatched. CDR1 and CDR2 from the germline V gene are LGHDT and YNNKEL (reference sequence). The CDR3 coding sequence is TGTGCCAGCAGCCAAGGTTTGGAGCGGGGGGGCAATGAGCAGTTCTTC. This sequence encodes CASSQGLERGGNEQFF.

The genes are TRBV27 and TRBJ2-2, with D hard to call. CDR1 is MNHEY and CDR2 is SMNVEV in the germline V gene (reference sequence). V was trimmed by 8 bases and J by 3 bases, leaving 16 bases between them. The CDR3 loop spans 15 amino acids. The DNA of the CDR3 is TGTGCCAGCGGGGTGGACCGCGGCGACACCGGGGAGCTGTTTTTT. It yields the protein CASGVDRGDTGELFF.

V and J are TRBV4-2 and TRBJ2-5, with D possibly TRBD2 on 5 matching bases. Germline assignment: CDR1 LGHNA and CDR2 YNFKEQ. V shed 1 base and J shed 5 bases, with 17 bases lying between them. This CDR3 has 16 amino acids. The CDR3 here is CASSQALGGGGETQYF. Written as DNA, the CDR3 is TGTGCCAGCAGCCAAGCCTTAGGTGGAGGCGGGGAGACCCAGTACTTC.

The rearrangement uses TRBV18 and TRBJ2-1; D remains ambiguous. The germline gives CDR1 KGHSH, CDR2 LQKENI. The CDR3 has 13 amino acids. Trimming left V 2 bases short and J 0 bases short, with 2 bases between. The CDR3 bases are TGTGCCAGCTCACCAGGCTCCTACAATGAGCAGTTCTTC. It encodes CASSPGSYNEQFF.

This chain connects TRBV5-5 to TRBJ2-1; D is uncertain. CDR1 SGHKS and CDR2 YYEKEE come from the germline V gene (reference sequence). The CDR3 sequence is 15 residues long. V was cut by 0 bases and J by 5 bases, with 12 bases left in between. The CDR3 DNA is TGTGCCAGCAGCTTGGATTACGCCAGAAACAATGAGCAGTTCTTC. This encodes CASSLDYARNNEQFF.

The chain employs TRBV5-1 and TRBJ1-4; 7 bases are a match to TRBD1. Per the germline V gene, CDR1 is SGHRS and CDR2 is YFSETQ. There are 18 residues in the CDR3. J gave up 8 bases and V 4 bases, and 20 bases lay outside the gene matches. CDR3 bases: TGCGCCAGCAGCAGCGGCCAAAGACAGGGTTTAAGTGGGGAAAAACTGTTTTTT. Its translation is CASSSGQRQGLSGEKLFF.

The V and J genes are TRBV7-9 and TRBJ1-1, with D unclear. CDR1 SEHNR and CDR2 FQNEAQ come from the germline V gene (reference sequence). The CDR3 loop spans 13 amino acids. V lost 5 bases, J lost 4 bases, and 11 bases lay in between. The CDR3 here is CASSLLSGTEAFF. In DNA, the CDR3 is TGTGCCAGCAGCCTCCTTAGTGGCACTGAAGCTTTCTTT.

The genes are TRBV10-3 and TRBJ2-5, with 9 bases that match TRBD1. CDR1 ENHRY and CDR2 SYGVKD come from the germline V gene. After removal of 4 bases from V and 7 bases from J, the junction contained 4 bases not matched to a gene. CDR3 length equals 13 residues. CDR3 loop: CAISADRGATQYF. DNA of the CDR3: TGTGCCATCAGTGCTGACAGGGGGGCGACCCAGTACTTC.

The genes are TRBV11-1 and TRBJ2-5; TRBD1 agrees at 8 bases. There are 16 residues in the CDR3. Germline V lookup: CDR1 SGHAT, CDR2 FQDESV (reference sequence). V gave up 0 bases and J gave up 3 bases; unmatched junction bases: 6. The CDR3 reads CASSLAVSDREETQYF. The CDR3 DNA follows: TGTGCCAGCAGCTTAGCGGTCTCGGACAGGGAAGAGACCCAGTACTTC.

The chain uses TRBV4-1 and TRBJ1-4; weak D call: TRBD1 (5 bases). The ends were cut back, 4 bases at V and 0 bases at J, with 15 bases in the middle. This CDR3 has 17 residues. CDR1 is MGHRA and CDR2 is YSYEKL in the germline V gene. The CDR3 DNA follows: TGCGCCAGCAGCCCCGGGGGACCCGTTGCAACTAATGAAAAACTGTTTTTT. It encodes CASSPGGPVATNEKLFF.

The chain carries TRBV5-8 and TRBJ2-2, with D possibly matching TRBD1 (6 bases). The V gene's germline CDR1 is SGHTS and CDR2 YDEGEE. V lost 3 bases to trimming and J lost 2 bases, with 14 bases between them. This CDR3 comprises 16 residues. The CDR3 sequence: CASSWTTGPNTGELFF. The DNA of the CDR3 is TGTGCCAGCAGCTGGACGACAGGTCCTAACACCGGGGAGCTGTTTTTT.

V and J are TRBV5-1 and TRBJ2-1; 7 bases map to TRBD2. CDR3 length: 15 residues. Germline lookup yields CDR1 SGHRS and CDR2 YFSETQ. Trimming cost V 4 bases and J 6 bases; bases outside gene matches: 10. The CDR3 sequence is CASSTSGAPINEQFF. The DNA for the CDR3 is TGCGCCAGCAGCACGAGCGGGGCCCCCATCAATGAGCAGTTCTTC.

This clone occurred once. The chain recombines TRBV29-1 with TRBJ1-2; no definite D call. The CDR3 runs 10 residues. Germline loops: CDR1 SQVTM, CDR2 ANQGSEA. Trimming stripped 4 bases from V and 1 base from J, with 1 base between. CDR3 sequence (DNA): TGCAGCGTTGGTAACTATGGCTACACCTTC. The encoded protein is CSVGNYGYTF.

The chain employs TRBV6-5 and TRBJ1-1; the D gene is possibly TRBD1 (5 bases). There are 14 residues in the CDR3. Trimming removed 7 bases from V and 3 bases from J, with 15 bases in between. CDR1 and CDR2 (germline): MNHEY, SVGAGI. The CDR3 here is CASNEGAEYTEAFF. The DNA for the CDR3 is TGTGCCAGCAACGAAGGGGCGGAATACACTGAAGCTTTCTTT.

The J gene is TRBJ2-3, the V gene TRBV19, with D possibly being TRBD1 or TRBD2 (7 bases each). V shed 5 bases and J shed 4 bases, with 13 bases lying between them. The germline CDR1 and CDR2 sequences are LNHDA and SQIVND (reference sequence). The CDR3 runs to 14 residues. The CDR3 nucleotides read TGTGCCAGTAGTCTCCAGGGGGGGCCAGATACGCAGTATTTT. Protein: CASSLQGGPDTQYF.

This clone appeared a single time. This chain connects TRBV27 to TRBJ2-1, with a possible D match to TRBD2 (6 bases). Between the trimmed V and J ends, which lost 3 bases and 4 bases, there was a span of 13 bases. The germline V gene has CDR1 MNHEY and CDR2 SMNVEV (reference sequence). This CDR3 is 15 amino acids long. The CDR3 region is CASSLVGGPYNEQFF. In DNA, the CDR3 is TGTGCCAGCAGTTTGGTCGGGGGACCTTACAATGAGCAGTTCTTC.

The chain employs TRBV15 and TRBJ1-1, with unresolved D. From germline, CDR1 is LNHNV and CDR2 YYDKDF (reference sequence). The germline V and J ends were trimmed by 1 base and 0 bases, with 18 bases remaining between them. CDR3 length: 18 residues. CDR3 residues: CATSRVTPRMTLNTEAFF. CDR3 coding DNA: TGTGCCACCAGCAGAGTTACTCCTCGAATGACCCTGAACACTGAAGCTTTCTTT.

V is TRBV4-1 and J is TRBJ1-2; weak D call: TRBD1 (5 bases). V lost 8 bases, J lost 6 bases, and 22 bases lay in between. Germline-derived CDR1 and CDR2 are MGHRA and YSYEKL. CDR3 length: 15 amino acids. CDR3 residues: CASGPGTSTRNGYTF. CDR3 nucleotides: TGCGCCAGCGGACCCGGGACTTCCACCCGTAATGGCTACACCTTC.

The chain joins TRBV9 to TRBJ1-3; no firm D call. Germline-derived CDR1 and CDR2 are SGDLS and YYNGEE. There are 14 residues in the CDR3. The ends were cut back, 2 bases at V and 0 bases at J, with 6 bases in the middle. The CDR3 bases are TGTGCCAGCAGCGTGGTTAGCTCTGGAAACACCATATATTTT. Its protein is CASSVVSSGNTIYF.

CDR3 DNA sequence: TGTGCTAGTGGTTTAGGGACCTCAGGTGCTTTCTTT. It translates to CASGLGTSGAFF. This chain connects TRBV12-5 to TRBJ1-1, with D tentatively TRBD1 (5 bases). Deletions cut 3 bases from V and 11 bases from J, with 13 bases between. Germline CDR1 reads LGHNT; CDR2 reads FRNRAP. CDR3 size: 12 residues.

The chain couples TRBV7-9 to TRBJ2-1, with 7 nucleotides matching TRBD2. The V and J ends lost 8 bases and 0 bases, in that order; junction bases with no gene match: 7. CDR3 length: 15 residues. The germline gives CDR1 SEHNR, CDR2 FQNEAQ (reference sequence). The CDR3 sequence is CASGGVWSSYNEQFF. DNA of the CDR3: TGTGCCAGCGGGGGGGTATGGAGCTCCTACAATGAGCAGTTCTTC.